The clone carrying this TCR beta chain was picked up many times. Antigen: not known. From roughly 390 ng of RNA, a library with molecular barcoded alpha/delta and beta/gamma adaptors was made. TCRdb reanalysed the reads using MiXCR and keeps one entry per CDR3 protein. The sample shows approximately 58,000 distinct CDR3 sequences, over 9% of them seen only once. The V gene's germline CDR1 is SEHNR and CDR2 FQNEAQ (reference sequence). Trimming at V came to 5 bases and at J to 1 base, leaving 6 bases not matched to a gene. The CDR3 is 15 residues long. This sample is drawn from a study of read filtering for tumor transcriptome and immune sequencing. Background on the study: The cohort had more than 16 men and 14 to 15 women aged roughly 47 to 90, mean about 66 years. IR-seq gave about 4.05 to 11 million TCR reads per sample; RNA-seq gave roughly 80 to 1,300. Revised staging placed about 8 patients in R-ISS I, 15 to 20 in II, more than 5 in III.

Study-wide results and limits: IR-seq captured clonotypes deeper and more reliably than RNA-seq.

The chain recombines TRBV7-9 with TRBJ2-5; 8 bases are a match to TRBD2. The receptor comes from a donor at least 40 years old with multiple myeloma. Sequenced material: a population of CD138-negative cells sorted from bone marrow. The CDR3 bases are TGTGCCAGCAGCCCCGGGACTAGTAGCCAAGAGACCCAGTACTTC. This encodes CASSPGTSSQETQYF.